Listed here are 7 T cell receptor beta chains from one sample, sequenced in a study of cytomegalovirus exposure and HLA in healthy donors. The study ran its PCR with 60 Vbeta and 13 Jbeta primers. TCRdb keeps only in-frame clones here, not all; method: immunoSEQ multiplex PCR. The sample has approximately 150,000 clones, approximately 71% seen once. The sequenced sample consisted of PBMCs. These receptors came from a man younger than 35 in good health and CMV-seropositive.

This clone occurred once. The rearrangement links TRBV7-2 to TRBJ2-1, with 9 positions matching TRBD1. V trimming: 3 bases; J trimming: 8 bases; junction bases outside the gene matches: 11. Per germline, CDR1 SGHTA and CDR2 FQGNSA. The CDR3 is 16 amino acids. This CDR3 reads CASSFNRDRVAHEQFF. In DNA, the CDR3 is TGTGCCAGCAGCTTCAACCGGGACAGGGTGGCTCATGAGCAGTTCTTC.

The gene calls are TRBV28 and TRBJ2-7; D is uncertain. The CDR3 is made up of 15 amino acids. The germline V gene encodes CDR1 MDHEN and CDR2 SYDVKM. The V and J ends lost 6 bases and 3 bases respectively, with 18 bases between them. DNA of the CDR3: TGTGCCAGCAGCACAGTCACCATGGGTCTCTACGAGCAGTACTTC. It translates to CASSTVTMGLYEQYF.

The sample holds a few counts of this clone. This CDR3 is CASSPGGGGKGTQYF. Here the CDR3 DNA reads TGTGCCAGCAGCCCCGGCGGGGGCGGGAAGGGGACCCAGTACTTC. The chain uses TRBV7-3 and TRBJ2-5, with D perhaps matching TRBD2 (7 bases). The germline V gene has CDR1 SGHTA and CDR2 FQGTGA. The V gene lost 5 bases and the J gene lost 7 bases, with 20 bases spanning the gap. This CDR3 is 15 amino acids long.

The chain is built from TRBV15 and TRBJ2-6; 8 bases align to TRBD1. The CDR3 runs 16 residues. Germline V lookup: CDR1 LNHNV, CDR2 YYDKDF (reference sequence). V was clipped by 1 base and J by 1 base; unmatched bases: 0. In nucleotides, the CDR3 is TGTGCCACCAGCAGAGGGACAGGGTCTGGGGCCAACGTCCTGACTTTC. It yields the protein CATSRGTGSGANVLTF.

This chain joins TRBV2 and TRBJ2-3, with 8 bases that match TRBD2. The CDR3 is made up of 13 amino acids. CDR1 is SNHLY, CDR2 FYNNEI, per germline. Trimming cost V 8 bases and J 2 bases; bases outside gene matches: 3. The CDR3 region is CASQAGVTDTQYF. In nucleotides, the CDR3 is TGTGCCAGCCAAGCGGGAGTCACAGATACGCAGTATTTT.

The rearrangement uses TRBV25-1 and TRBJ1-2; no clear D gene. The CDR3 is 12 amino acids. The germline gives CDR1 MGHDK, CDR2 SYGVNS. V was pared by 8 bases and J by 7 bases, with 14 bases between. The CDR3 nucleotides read TGTGCCAGCTCCCTCCTTAACGGTGGCTACACCTTC. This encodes CASSLLNGGYTF.

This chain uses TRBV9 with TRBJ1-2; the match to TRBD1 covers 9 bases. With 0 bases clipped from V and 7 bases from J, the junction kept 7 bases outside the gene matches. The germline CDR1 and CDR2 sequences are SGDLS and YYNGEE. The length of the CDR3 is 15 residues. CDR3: CASSVGGQGICGYTF. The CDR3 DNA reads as TGTGCCAGCAGCGTAGGGGGACAGGGAATTTGTGGCTACACCTTC.